Listed below are T cell receptor beta chains from one sample, sequenced in a study of patients and donors after allogeneic stem cell transplantation. One entry per CDR3 protein, called by TCRdb with MiXCR from the RT-PCR reads. The profile shows some 880,000 distinct CDR3 sequences, under 20% of them singletons. Sequences were obtained from blood, either unsorted or a sorted T cell fraction (not recorded which). Receptors originate from a human donor who was either an allogeneic HSCT recipient or a stem cell or donor lymphocyte infusion donor (not recorded which). It is not recorded whose cells these are; they may come from a transplant donor. Both conserved end residues are part of each CDR3. Fields, in order: CDR3 length, J gene, V gene, clone size, D gene, CDR3 DNA, CDR3 protein. The D gene is left open where the match is weak. A row's size may be missing; if present it is once, few, many or a size class.

17 | TRBJ1-1 | TRBV5-4 | - | - | TGTGCCAGCAGCGGGGGGACGACCTTTCGAGGGTACACTGAAGCTTTCTTT | CASSGGTTFRGYTEAFF
16 | TRBJ2-3 | TRBV5-1 | few | - | TGCGCCAGCAGCTCTCGTTGGGATACCGGAACCAATACGCAGTATTTT | CASSSRWDTGTNTQYF
16 | TRBJ2-3 | TRBV7-2 | few | TRBD2 | TGTGCCAGCAGCTTATGGGGGGGATCTAGCACAGATACGCAGTATTTT | CASSLWGGSSTDTQYF
13 | TRBJ2-5 | TRBV6-2/TRBV6-3 | few | - | TGTGCCAGCAGTTATGTCCCTGGCGGGACCCAGTACTTC | CASSYVPGGTQYF
15 | TRBJ1-3 | TRBV28 | few | - | TGTGCCAGCAGTCCCGCCGGGACGAGGGGAAACACCATATATTTT | CASSPAGTRGNTIYF
14 | TRBJ1-1 | TRBV20-1 | many | - | TGCAGTGCTATGAAAGGGGACGGTGGGAATGAAGCTTTCTTT | CSAMKGDGGNEAFF
16 | TRBJ1-4 | TRBV25-1 | few | - | TGTGCCAGCAGTGAATATACAGGGACAACTAATGAAAAACTGTTTTTT | CASSEYTGTTNEKLFF
14 | TRBJ2-2 | TRBV15 | few | - | TGTGCCACCAGCAGAGATCCGGCGTCCGGGGAGCTGTTTTTT | CATSRDPASGELFF
14 | TRBJ2-7 | TRBV20-1 | - | TRBD1 | TGCAGTGCCCGACACCGGGACAGGGGCTACGAGCAGTACTTC | CSARHRDRGYEQYF
13 | TRBJ1-1 | TRBV30 | - | - | TGTGCCTGGATCGCCGGGCCCAACACTGAAGCTTTCTTT | CAWIAGPNTEAFF
16 | TRBJ2-1 | TRBV7-6 | few | TRBD2 | TGTGCCAGCAGCTCCCCGACTAGCGGGAGGGCGAATGAGCAGTTCTTC | CASSSPTSGRANEQFF
14 | TRBJ2-1 | TRBV20-1 | few | - | TGCAGTGCTAGTATTCTGTTAACCTACAATGAGCAGTTCTTC | CSASILLTYNEQFF
12 | TRBJ2-3 | TRBV29-1 | - | - | TGCAGCGTTGCAGGGGACACAGATACGCAGTATTTT | CSVAGDTDTQYF
14 | TRBJ2-7 | TRBV12-3/TRBV12-4 | once | - | TGTGCCAGCAGTTTAGGGACACTGCCTTACGAGCAGTACTTC | CASSLGTLPYEQYF
14 | TRBJ2-1 | TRBV20-1 | - | TRBD2 | TGCAGTGCTAGAGACCCGGCGGGGGGTAGCGGGCAGTTCTTC | CSARDPAGGSGQFF
13 | TRBJ2-5 | TRBV20-1 | few | - | TGCAGTGCTAGAAGTAGCGGAGTAGAGACCCAGTACTTC | CSARSSGVETQYF
15 | TRBJ2-2 | TRBV2 | - | - | TGTGCCAGTGCTCCGGGGGCCCAGGGGACCGGGGAGCTGTTTTTT | CASAPGAQGTGELFF
15 | TRBJ2-1 | TRBV6-1 | - | - | TGTGCCGTCACGACGGGACGCCTTGGGGGCAATGAGCAGTTCTTC | CAVTTGRLGGNEQFF
13 | TRBJ2-3 | TRBV5-5 | - | - | TGTGCCAGCAGCTTGGTAGGGGACCATACGCAGTATTTT | CASSLVGDHTQYF
13 | TRBJ1-2 | TRBV20-1 | few | TRBD1 | TGCAGTGCTAAGGACAGGGACCAAGGGGGCTACACCTTC | CSAKDRDQGGYTF
14 | TRBJ1-5 | TRBV7-9 | few | - | TGTGCCAGCAGCCTAGGAATCCCAAATCAGCCCCAGCATTTT | CASSLGIPNQPQHF
15 | TRBJ2-2 | TRBV29-1 | - | - | TGCAGCGTTGGGGCCACTCCGGGAACCACCGGGGAGCTGTTTTTT | CSVGATPGTTGELFF
14 | TRBJ1-1 | TRBV6-1 | - | TRBD1 | TGTGCCAGCAGGGAGGGACAGGGTGGGACTGAAGCTTTCTTT | CASREGQGGTEAFF
13 | TRBJ2-7 | TRBV6-2/TRBV6-3 | - | TRBD1 | TGTGCCAGCAGTGAGACAGGGGTCTACGAGCAGTACTTC | CASSETGVYEQYF
13 | TRBJ1-2 | TRBV20-1 | few | TRBD1 | TGCAGTGCGGGATGGACAGGGGGATATGGCTACACCTTC | CSAGWTGGYGYTF